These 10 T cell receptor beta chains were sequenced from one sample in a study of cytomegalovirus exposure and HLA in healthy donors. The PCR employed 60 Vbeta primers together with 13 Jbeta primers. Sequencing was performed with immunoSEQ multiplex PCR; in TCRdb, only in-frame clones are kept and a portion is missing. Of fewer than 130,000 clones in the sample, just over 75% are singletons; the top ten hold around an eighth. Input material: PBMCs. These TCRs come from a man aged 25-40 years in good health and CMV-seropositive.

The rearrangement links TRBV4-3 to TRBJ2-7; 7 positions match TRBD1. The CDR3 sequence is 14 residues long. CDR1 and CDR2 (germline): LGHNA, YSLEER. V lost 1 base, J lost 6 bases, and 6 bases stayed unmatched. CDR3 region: CASSQVEGAGEQYF. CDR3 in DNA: TGCGCCAGCAGCCAAGTCGAGGGGGCGGGCGAGCAGTACTTC.

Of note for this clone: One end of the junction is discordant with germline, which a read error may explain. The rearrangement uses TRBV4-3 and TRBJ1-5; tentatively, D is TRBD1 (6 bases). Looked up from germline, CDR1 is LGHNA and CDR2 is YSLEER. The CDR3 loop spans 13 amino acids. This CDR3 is CASSKDRYQPQHF. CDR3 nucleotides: TGCGCCAGCAGCAAAGACAGGTATCAGCCCCAGCATTTT.

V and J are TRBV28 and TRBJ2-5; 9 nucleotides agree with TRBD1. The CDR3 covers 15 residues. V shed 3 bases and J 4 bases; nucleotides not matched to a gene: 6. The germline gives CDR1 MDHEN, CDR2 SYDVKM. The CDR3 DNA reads TGTGCCAGCAGTTTTCCGACAGGGGGAAGAGAGACCCAGTACTTC. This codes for CASSFPTGGRETQYF.

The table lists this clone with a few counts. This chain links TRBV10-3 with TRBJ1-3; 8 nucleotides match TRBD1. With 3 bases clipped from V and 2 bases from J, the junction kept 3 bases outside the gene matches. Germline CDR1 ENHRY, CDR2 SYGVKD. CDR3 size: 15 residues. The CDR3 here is CAISDLRGPGNTIYF. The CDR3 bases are TGTGCCATCAGTGACCTCAGGGGGCCTGGAAACACCATATATTTT.

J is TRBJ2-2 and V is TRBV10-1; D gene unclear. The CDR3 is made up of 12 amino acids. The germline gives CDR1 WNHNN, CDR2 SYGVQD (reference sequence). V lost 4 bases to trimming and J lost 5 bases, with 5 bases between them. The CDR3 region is CASSVPTGELFF. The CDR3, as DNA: TGCGCCAGCAGTGTCCCGACCGGGGAGCTGTTTTTT.

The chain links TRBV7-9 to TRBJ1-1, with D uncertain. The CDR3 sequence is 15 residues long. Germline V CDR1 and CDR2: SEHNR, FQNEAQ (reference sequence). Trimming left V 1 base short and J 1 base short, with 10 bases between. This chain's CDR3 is CASSLVAHQNTEAFF. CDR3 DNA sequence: TGTGCCAGCAGCTTAGTTGCGCACCAGAACACTGAAGCTTTCTTT. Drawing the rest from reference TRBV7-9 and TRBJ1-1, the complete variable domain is DTGVSQNPRHKITKRGQNVTFRCDPISEHNRLYWYRQTLGQGPEFLTYFQNEAQLEKSRLLSDRFSAERPKGSFSTLEIQRTEQGDSAMYLCASSLVAHQNTEAFFGQGTRLTVV.

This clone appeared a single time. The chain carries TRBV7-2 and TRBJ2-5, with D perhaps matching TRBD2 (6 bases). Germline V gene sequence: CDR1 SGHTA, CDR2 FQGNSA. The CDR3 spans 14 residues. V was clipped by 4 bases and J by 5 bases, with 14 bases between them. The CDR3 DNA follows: TGTGCCAGCAGCTCATCGGGGGTCTACGAGACCCAGTACTTC. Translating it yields CASSSSGVYETQYF.

The CDR3 reads CASTAGLGYEQYF. The CDR3 coding sequence is TGTGCCAGCACTGCGGGACTAGGATACGAGCAGTACTTC. The gene calls are TRBV27 and TRBJ2-7; 8 nucleotides match TRBD2. With V trimmed by 7 bases and J by 4 bases, 6 bases remained unmatched. The germline CDR1 and CDR2 sequences are MNHEY and SMNVEV (reference sequence). CDR3 length: 13 residues.

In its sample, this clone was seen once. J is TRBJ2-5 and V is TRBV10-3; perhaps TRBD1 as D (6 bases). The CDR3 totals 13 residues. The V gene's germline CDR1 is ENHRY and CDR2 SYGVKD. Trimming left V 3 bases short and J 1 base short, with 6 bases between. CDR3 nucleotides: TGTGCCATCAGTGACAGGGGCCAAGAGACCCAGTACTTC. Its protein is CAISDRGQETQYF.

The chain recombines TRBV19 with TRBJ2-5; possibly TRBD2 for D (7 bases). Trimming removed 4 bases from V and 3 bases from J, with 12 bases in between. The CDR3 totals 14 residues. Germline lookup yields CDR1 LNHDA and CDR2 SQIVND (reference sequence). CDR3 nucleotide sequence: TGTGCCAGTAGTACGCGGGGGCATGAAGAGACCCAGTACTTC. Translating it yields CASSTRGHEETQYF.